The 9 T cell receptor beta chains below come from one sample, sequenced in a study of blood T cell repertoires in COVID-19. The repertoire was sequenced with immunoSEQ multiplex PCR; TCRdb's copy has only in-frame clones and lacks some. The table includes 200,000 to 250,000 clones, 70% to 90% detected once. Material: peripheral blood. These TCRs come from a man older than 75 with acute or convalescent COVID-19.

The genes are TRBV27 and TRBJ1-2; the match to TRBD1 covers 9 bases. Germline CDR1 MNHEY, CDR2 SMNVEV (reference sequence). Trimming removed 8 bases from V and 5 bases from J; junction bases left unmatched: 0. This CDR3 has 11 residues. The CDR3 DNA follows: TGTGCCAGCGGACAGGGGTATGGCTACACCTTC. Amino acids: CASGQGYGYTF.

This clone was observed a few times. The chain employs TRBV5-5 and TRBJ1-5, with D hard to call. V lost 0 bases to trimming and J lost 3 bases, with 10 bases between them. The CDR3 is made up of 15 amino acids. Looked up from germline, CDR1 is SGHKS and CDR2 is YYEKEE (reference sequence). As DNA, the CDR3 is TGTGCCAGCAGCTTGGCCATTACAAACAATCAGCCCCAGCATTTT. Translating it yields CASSLAITNNQPQHF.

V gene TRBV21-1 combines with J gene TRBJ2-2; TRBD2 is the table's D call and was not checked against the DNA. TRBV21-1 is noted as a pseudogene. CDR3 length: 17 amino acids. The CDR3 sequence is CASSKALRLANTGELFF. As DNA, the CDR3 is TGTGCCAGCAGCAAAGCGCTCAGACTAGCCAACACCGGGGAGCTGTTTTTT.

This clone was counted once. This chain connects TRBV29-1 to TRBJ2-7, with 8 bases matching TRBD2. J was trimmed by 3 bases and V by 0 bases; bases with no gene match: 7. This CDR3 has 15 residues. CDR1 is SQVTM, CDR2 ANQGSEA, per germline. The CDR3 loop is CSVEDLGGRSYEQYF. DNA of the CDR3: TGCAGCGTTGAAGATCTTGGCGGGAGGAGCTACGAGCAGTACTTC.

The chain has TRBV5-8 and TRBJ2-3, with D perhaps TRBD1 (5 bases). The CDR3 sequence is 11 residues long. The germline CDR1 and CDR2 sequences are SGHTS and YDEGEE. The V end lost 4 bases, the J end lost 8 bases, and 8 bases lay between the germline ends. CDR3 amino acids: CASSQGATQYF. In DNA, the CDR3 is TGTGCCAGCAGCCAGGGCGCTACGCAGTATTTT.

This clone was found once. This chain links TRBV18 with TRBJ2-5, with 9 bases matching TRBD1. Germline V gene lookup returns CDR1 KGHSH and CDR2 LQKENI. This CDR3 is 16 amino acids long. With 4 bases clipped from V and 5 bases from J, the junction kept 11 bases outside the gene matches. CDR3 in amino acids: CASSLRTGTGRETQYF. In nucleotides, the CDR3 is TGTGCCAGCTCACTTAGAACCGGGACAGGGCGCGAGACCCAGTACTTC.

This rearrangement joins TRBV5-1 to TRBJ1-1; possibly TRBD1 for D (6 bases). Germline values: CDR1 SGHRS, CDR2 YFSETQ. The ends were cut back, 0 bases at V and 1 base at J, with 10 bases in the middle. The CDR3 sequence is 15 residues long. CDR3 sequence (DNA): TGCGCCAGCAGCTTGGCCCCCAGGGGGAACACTGAAGCTTTCTTT. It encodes CASSLAPRGNTEAFF.

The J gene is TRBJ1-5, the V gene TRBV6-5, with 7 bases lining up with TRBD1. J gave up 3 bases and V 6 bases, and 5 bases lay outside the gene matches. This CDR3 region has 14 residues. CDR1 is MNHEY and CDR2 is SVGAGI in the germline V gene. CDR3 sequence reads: CASRPTGFNQPQHF. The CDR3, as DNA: TGTGCCAGCAGGCCGACAGGGTTCAATCAGCCCCAGCATTTT.

The CDR3 bases are TGTGCCGAAGGGACAGGGAGCTCCTACGAGCAGTACTTC. Amino acids: CAEGTGSSYEQYF. The chain joins TRBV2 to TRBJ2-7; 9 bases are shared with TRBD1. Losses at the gene ends were 11 bases for V and 0 bases for J; bases not matched to a gene: 5. The CDR3 extends over 13 amino acids. CDR1 SNHLY and CDR2 FYNNEI come from the germline V gene.